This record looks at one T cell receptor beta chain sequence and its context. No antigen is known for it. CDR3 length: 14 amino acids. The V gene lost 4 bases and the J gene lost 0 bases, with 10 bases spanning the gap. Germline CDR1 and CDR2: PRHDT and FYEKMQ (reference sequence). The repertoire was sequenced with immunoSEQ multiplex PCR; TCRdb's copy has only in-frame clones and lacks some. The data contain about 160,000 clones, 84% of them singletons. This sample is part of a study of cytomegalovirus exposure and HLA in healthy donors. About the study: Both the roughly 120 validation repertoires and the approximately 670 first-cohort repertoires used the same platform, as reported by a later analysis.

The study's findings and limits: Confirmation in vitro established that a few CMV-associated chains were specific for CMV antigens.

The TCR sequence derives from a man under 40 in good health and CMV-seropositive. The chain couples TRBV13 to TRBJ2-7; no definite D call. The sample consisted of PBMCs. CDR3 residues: CASSSFRSSYEQYF. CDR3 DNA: TGTGCCAGCAGCTCATTTAGGAGCTCCTACGAGCAGTACTTC.